Reported below is one T cell receptor (beta chain). Its antigen remains unknown. Primed by a sample-barcoded 5' primer and a J-beta primer mix, a second PCR proceeded for 7 to 11 cycles. TCRdb re-analysed the 5' RACE reads in MiXCR, keeping a single row per CDR3 protein. The data contain 800,000 to 950,000 distinct CDR3 sequences, about 48% of them seen just once; the ten biggest clones take up 10% to 15%. The sample comes from a study of blood T cells in healthy people across ages. Broader study findings: Higher naive T cell percentage went strongly together with higher TCR beta diversity.

Germline V gene lookup returns CDR1 DFQATT and CDR2 SNEGSKA (reference sequence). V was trimmed by 3 bases and J by 0 bases, leaving 9 bases between them. This CDR3 spans 14 amino acids. Sequencing was carried out using blood. V gene TRBV20-1 combines with J gene TRBJ1-3; D remains ambiguous. The sequence came from a man aged 25-45 years in good health. CDR3 sequence reads: CSARPGSSGNTIYF. The CDR3 DNA is TGCAGTGCTAGGCCCGGTAGCTCTGGAAACACCATATATTTT.